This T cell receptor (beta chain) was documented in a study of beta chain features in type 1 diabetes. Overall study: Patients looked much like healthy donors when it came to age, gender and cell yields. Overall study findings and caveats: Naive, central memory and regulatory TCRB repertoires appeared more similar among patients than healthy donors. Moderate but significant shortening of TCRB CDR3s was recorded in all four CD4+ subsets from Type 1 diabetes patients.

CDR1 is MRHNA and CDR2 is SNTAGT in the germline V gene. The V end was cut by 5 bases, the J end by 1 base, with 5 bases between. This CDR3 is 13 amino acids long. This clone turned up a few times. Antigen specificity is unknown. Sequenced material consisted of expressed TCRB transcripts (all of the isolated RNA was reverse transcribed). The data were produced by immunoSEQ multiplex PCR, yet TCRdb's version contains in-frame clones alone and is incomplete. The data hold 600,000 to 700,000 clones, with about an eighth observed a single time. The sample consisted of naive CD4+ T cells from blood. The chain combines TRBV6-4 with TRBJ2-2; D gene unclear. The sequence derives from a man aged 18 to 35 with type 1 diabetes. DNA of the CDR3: TGTGCCAGCAGTATTGGGAACACCGGGGAGCTGTTTTTT. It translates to CASSIGNTGELFF.